The next 4 T cell receptor beta chains were all read from a single sample in a study of OX40 agonist ivuxolimab in advanced cancers. Sequenced by immunoSEQ multiplex PCR; TCRdb stores in-frame clones only, minus some. The profile shows about 35,000 clones, over 60% of them singletons. Here the sequenced sample was CD4+ or CD8+ T cells sorted from blood, taken in a trial of the OX40 agonist ivuxolimab. These receptors were collected from an adult with an advanced solid tumor such as melanoma, head and neck, liver or kidney cancer.

This rearrangement joins TRBV7-9 to TRBJ2-3; 7 bases fit TRBD1. The CDR3 is made up of 15 amino acids. The germline CDR1 and CDR2 sequences are SEHNR and FQNEAQ (reference sequence). Losses at the gene ends were 4 bases for V and 2 bases for J; bases not matched to a gene: 6. The CDR3: CASSSIDRDTDTQYF. Here the CDR3 DNA reads TGTGCCAGCAGCTCTATCGACAGGGACACAGATACGCAGTATTTT.

V usage is TRBV6-6 and J usage is TRBJ2-7; 9 nucleotides agree with TRBD1. V was pared by 7 bases and J by 0 bases, with 7 bases of the junction left unmatched. Germline-derived CDR1 and CDR2 are MNHNY and SVGAGI (reference sequence). This CDR3 contains 15 residues. The chain's CDR3 is CASTPGQGFSYEQYV. CDR3 DNA: TGTGCCAGCACTCCCGGACAGGGGTTCTCCTACGAGCAGTACGTC.

As DNA, the CDR3 is TGCAGCGTTGAGGTATTGAGGGGGAGCACTGAAGCTTTCTTT. This translates into CSVEVLRGSTEAFF. This sequence joins TRBV29-1 and TRBJ1-1, with TRBD1 as a possible D gene (6 bases). The length of the CDR3 is 14 residues. With 3 bases removed from V and 4 bases from J, the gap between germline ends came to 15 bases. Germline CDR1 SQVTM, CDR2 ANQGSEA.

V gene TRBV6-1 combines with J gene TRBJ1-2; D may be TRBD1 (6 bases). This CDR3 region has 14 residues. Trimming left V 2 bases short and J 2 bases short, with 9 bases between. Germline assignment: CDR1 MNHNS and CDR2 SASEGT. As DNA, the CDR3 is TGTGCCAGCAGTGAAACCAGGGGAAACTATGGCTACACCTTC. It translates to CASSETRGNYGYTF.